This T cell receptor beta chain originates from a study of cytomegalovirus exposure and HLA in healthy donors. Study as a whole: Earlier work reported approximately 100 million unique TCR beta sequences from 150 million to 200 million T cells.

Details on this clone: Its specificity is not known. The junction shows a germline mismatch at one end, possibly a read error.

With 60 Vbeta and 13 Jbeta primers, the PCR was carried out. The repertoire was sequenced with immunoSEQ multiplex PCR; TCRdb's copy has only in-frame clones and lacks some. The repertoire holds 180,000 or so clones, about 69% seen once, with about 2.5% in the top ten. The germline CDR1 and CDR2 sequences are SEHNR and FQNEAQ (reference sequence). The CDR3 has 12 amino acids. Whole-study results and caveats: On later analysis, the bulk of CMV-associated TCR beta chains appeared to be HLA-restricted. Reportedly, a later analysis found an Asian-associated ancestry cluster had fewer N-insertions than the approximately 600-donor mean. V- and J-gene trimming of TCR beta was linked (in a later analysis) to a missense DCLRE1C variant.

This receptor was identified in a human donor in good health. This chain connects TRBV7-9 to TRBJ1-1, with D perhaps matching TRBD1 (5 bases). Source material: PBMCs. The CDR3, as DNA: TGTGCCGGCAGCCCTCTAGGGGATGAAGCTTTCTTT. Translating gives CAGSPLGDEAFF.